This T cell receptor beta chain derives from a study of long-term antiretroviral therapy in people with HIV. The V gene lost 8 bases and the J gene lost 3 bases, with 13 bases spanning the gap. The CDR3 runs 13 residues. Germline CDR1 is WSHSY and CDR2 is SAAADI. Study-wide points: Blood, drawn from the mid-2000s to the late 2010s, may reflect older ART regimens.

This was the immunoSEQ v3.0 assay at survey level. Target depth was 40,000-50,000 T-cell genomes per sample. Only in-frame clones appear in the TCRdb table, and some are missing; sequencing was by immunoSEQ multiplex PCR. The sample lists approximately 35,000 clones, roughly 77% occurring once. Turning to this clone: Its target is not known.

The TCR comes from a young man with HIV. The V and J genes are TRBV10-2 and TRBJ2-5; D possibly corresponds to TRBD2 (5 bases). The material sequenced was unsorted PBMCs, taken 1.9 years after starting antiretroviral therapy. CDR3 residues: CASWLSGEETQYF. For the CDR3, the DNA is TGCGCCAGCTGGCTGAGCGGAGAAGAGACCCAGTACTTC.